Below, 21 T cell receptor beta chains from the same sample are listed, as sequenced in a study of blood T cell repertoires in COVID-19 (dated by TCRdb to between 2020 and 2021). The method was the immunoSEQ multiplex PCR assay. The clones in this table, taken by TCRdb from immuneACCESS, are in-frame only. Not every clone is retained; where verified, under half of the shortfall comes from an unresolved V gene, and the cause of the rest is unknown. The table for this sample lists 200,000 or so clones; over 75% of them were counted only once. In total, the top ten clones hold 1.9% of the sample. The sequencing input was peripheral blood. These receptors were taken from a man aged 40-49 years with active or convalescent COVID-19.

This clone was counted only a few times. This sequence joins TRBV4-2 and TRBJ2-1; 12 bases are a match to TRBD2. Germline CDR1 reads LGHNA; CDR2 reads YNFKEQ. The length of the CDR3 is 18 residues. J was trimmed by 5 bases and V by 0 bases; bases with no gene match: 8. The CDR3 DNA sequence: TGTGCCAGCAGCCAAGATAGGGCGACTAGCGGGGGTAACAATGAGCAGTTCTTC. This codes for CASSQDRATSGGNNEQFF.

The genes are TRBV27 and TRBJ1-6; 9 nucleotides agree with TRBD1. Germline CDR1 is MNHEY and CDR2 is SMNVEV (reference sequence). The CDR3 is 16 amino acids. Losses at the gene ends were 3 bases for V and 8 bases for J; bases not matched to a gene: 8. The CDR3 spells CASSFPQGAMDSPLHF. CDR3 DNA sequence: TGTGCCAGCAGTTTCCCACAGGGGGCAATGGATTCACCCCTCCACTTT.

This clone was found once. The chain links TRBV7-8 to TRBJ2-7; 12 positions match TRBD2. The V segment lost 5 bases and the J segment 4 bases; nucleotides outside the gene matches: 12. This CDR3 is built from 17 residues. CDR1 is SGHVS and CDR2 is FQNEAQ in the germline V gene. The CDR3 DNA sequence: TGTGCCAGCAGCCTCCCCTCGACTAGCGGGAGTATTTACGAGCAGTACTTC. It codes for CASSLPSTSGSIYEQYF.

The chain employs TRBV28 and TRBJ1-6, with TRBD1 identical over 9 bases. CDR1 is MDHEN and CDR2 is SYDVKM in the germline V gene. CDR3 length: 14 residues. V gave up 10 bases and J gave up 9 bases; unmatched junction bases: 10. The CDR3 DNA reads TGTGCCACCCGTAGGGACAGGGATGTTTCACCCCTCCACTTT. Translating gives CATRRDRDVSPLHF. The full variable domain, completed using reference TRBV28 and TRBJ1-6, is DVKVTQSSRYLVKRTGEKVFLECVQDMDHENMFWYRQDPGLGLRLIYFSYDVKMKEKGDIPEGYSVSREKKERFSLILESASTNQTSMYLCATRRDRDVSPLHFGNGTRLTVT.

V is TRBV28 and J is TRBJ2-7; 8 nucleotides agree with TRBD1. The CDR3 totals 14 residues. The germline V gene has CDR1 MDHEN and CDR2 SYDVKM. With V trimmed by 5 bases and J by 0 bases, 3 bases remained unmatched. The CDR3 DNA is TGTGCCAGCAGTCTGGACAGGGTCTCCTACGAGCAGTACTTC. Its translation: CASSLDRVSYEQYF.

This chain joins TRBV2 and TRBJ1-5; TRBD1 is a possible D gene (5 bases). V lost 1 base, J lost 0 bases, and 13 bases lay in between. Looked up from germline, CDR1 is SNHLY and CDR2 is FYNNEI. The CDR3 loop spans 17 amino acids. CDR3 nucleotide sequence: TGTGCCAGCAGTGAAGAGAACTCAGGGATTAGCAATCAGCCCCAGCATTTT. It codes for CASSEENSGISNQPQHF.

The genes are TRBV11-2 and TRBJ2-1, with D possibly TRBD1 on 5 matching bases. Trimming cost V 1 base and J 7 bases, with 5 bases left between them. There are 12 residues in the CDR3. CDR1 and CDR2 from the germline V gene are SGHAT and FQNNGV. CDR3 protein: CASSLAGNEQFF. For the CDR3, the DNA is TGTGCCAGCAGCTTAGCAGGGAATGAGCAGTTCTTC.

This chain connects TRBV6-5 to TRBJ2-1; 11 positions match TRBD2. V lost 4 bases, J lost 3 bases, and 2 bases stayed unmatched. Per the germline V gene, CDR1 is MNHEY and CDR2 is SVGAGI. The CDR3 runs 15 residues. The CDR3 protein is CASSSLAGGYNEQFF. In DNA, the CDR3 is TGTGCCAGCAGTTCCCTAGCGGGGGGCTACAATGAGCAGTTCTTC.

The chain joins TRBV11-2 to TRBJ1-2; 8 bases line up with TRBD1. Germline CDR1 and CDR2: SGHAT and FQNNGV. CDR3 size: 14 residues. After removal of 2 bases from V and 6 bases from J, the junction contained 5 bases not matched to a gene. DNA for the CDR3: TGTGCCAGCAGCTTAAACACAGGGGGGAATGGCTACACCTTC. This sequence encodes CASSLNTGGNGYTF.

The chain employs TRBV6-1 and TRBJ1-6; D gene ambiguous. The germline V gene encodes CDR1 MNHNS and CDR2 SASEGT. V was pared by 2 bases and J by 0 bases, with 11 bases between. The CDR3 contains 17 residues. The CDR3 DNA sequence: TGTGCCAGCAGTGAATATTCCTCCAGCTCCTATAATTCACCCCTCCACTTT. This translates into CASSEYSSSSYNSPLHF.

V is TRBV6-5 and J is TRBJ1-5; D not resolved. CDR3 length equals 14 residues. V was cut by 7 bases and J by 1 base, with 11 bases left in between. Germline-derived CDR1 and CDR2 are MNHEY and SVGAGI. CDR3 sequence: CASTNRGSNQPQHF. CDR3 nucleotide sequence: TGTGCCAGCACTAACAGAGGGAGCAATCAGCCCCAGCATTTT.

CDR3 nucleotides: TGCGCCAGCAGCCAACGGTTAGCGGGACTCTACGAGCAGTACTTC. The encoded protein is CASSQRLAGLYEQYF. The chain recombines TRBV4-1 with TRBJ2-7; 8 nucleotides agree with TRBD2. The CDR3 sequence is 15 residues long. J was trimmed by 3 bases and V by 2 bases; bases with no gene match: 6. Germline V CDR1 and CDR2: MGHRA, YSYEKL.

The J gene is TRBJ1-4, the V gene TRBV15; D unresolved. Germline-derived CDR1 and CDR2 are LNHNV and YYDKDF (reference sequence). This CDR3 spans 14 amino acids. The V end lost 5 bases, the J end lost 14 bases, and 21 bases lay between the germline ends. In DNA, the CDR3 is TGTGCCACCAGCCGCCGGTCCCCTGCCTTTGTTCTGTTTTTT. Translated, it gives CATSRRSPAFVLFF.

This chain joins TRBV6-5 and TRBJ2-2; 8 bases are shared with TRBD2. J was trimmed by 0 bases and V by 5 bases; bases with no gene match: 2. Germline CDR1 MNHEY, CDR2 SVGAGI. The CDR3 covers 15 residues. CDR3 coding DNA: TGTGCCAGCAGTAGCGGGAGCTCGAACACCGGGGAGCTGTTTTTT. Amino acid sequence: CASSSGSSNTGELFF.

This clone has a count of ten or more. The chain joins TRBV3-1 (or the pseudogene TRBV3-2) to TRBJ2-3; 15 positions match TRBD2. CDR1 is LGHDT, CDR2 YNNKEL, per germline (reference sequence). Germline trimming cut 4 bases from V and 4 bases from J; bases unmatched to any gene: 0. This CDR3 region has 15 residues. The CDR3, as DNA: TGTGCCAGCAGCCGGACTAGCGGGGGGGCAGATACGCAGTATTTT. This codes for CASSRTSGGADTQYF.

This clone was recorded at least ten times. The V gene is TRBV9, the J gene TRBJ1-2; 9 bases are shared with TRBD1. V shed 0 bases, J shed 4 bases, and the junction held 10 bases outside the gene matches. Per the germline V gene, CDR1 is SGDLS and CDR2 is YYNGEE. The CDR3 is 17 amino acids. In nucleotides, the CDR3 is TGTGCCAGCAGCGTAGCCTCCACAGGGGGCGGAAGCTATGGCTACACCTTC. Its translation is CASSVASTGGGSYGYTF.

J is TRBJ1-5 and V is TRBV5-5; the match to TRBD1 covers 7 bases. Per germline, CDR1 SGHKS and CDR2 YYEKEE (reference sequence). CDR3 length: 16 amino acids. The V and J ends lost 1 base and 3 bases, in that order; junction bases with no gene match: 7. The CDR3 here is CASSLRITGANQPQHF. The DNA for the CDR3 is TGTGCCAGCAGCTTGAGGATCACAGGGGCCAATCAGCCCCAGCATTTT.

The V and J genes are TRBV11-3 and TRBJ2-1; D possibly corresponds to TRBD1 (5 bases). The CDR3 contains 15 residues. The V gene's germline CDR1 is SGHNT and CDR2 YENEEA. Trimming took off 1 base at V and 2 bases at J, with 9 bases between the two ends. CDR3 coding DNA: TGTGCCAGCAGCTTAGGGACATCGACCTACAATGAGCAGTTCTTC. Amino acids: CASSLGTSTYNEQFF.

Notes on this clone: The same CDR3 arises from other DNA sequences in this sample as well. The CDR3 DNA sequence: TGTGCCAGTAGTATGGGACAGGGGATGGCGGACACTGAAGCTTTCTTT. Its translation is CASSMGQGMADTEAFF. V usage is TRBV19 and J usage is TRBJ1-1; 10 bases are a match to TRBD1. The germline gives CDR1 LNHDA, CDR2 SQIVND (reference sequence). Germline trimming cut 3 bases from V and 3 bases from J; bases unmatched to any gene: 7. CDR3 length equals 16 residues.

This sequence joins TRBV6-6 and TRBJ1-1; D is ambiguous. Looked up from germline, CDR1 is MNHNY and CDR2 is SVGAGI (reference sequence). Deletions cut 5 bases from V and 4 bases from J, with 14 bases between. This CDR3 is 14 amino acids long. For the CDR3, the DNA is TGTGCCAGCAGTCCACCGGCAGGTACCACTGAAGCTTTCTTT. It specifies CASSPPAGTTEAFF.

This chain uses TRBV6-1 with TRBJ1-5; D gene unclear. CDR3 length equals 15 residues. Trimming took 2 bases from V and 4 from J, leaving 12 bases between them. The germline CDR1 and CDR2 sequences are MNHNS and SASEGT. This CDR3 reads CASSERAGRNQPQHF. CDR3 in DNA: TGTGCCAGCAGTGAACGGGCTGGGAGGAATCAGCCCCAGCATTTT.